Listed below are T cell receptor beta chains from one sample, sequenced in a study of CD8 T cells in ankylosing spondylitis. TCRdb used MiXCR to reprocess the 5' RACE reads, holding one entry per CDR3 protein. The table shows hundreds of thousands of distinct CDR3 sequences, with about 20% occurring only once. The sequenced sample consisted of blood, either unsorted or a sorted T cell fraction (not recorded which). These receptors originate from a male donor with ankylosing spondylitis or in good health (not recorded which). The CDR3 runs from the conserved cysteine through the conserved F or W. The D gene is left open where the match is weak. Clone size is stated in some rows and not others, as once, few, many or a class when expanded.

D: -; V: TRBV3-1; size: -; length: 16; J: TRBJ1-4; CDR3: CASSQDRQGPNEKLFF; DNA: TGTGCCAGCAGCCAAGATCGCCAGGGCCCTAATGAAAAACTGTTTTTT
D: -; V: TRBV6-1; size: few; length: 11; J: TRBJ1-4; CDR3: CASTLNEKLFF; DNA: TGTGCCAGCACCCTTAATGAAAAACTGTTTTTT
D: -; V: TRBV3-1; size: many; length: 13; J: TRBJ1-1; CDR3: CASSHGGNTEAFF; DNA: TGTGCCAGCAGCCACGGGGGTAACACTGAAGCTTTCTTT
D: -; V: TRBV5-1; size: -; length: 16; J: TRBJ2-1; CDR3: CASSLDTGNVYNEQFF; DNA: TGCGCCAGCAGCTTGGATACGGGAAACGTCTACAATGAGCAGTTCTTC
D: -; V: TRBV20-1; size: many; length: 14; J: TRBJ1-1; CDR3: CSARVQVQNTEAFF; DNA: TGCAGTGCTAGAGTACAGGTTCAGAACACTGAAGCTTTCTTT
D: -; V: TRBV6-2/TRBV6-3; size: -; length: 15; J: TRBJ1-6; CDR3: CASSYPTGGYSPLHF; DNA: TGTGCCAGCAGTTACCCGACAGGAGGCTATTCACCCCTCCACTTT
D: -; V: TRBV5-1; size: many; length: 14; J: TRBJ2-5; CDR3: CASSLERVQETQYF; DNA: TGCGCCAGCAGCTTGGAGCGGGTTCAAGAGACCCAGTACTTC
D: TRBD2; V: TRBV15; size: -; length: 15; J: TRBJ2-3; CDR3: CATSTSLAGSDTQYF; DNA: TGTGCCACCAGTACGTCTCTAGCGGGGTCAGATACGCAGTATTTT
D: -; V: TRBV20-1; size: -; length: 11; J: TRBJ2-2; CDR3: CSAAPAGELFF; DNA: TGCAGTGCTGCGCCGGCCGGGGAGCTGTTTTTT
D: TRBD1; V: TRBV29-1; size: many; length: 13; J: TRBJ1-1; CDR3: CSCSGGSSAEAFF; DNA: TGCAGCTGCTCAGGGGGATCCTCGGCTGAAGCTTTCTTT
D: -; V: TRBV11-2; size: few; length: 13; J: TRBJ1-2; CDR3: CASSFLGLDGYTF; DNA: TGTGCCAGCAGCTTCCTGGGCCTTGATGGCTACACCTTC
D: -; V: TRBV5-1; size: -; length: 15; J: TRBJ1-6; CDR3: CASSLGGLGRSPLHF; DNA: TGCGCCAGCAGCTTGGGTGGTCTCGGTAGGTCACCCCTCCACTTT
D: -; V: TRBV19; size: few; length: 15; J: TRBJ1-6; CDR3: CASTLDRRPGSPLHF; DNA: TGTGCCAGTACTTTGGACCGACGACCCGGTTCACCCCTCCACTTT
D: -; V: TRBV25-1; size: -; length: 16; J: TRBJ1-1; CDR3: CVSSELSGVLNTEAFF; DNA: TGTGTCAGCAGTGAATTATCAGGGGTCCTGAACACTGAAGCTTTCTTT
D: TRBD1; V: TRBV20-1; size: few; length: 14; J: TRBJ1-4; CDR3: CSAIDRGQVEKLFF; DNA: TGCAGTGCAATTGACAGGGGGCAGGTAGAAAAACTGTTTTTT
D: TRBD1; V: TRBV27; size: few; length: 16; J: TRBJ1-5; CDR3: CASSPGTGYSNQPQHF; DNA: TGTGCCAGCAGTCCCGGGACAGGCTATAGCAATCAGCCCCAGCATTTT
D: -; V: TRBV28; size: many; length: 15; J: TRBJ2-5; CDR3: CASSLQFGAWETQYF; DNA: TGTGCCAGCAGTCTCCAGTTCGGGGCATGGGAGACCCAGTACTTC
D: -; V: TRBV10-2; size: -; length: 11; J: TRBJ1-4; CDR3: CASYSDEKLFF; DNA: TGCGCCAGCTACAGTGATGAAAAACTGTTTTTT
D: -; V: TRBV2; size: -; length: 15; J: TRBJ1-5; CDR3: CASSGGRASNQPQHF; DNA: TGTGCCAGCAGTGGGGGGCGGGCTAGCAATCAGCCCCAGCATTTT
D: -; V: TRBV10-3; size: few; length: 14; J: TRBJ2-1; CDR3: CAISESSDYNEQFF; DNA: TGTGCCATCAGTGAGTCGTCCGACTACAATGAGCAGTTCTTC
D: -; V: TRBV28; size: few; length: 16; J: TRBJ1-4; CDR3: CASSPLTDGGYEKLFF; DNA: TGTGCCAGCAGCCCCCTAACGGACGGTGGTTACGAGAAACTGTTTTTT
D: TRBD1; V: TRBV10-3; size: few; length: 15; J: TRBJ2-2; CDR3: CATGTGLSNTGELFF; DNA: TGTGCCACCGGGACAGGGCTATCGAACACCGGGGAGCTGTTTTTT
D: TRBD1; V: TRBV3-1; size: -; length: 17; J: TRBJ2-1; CDR3: CASSQDPGTVPHNEQFF; DNA: TGTGCCAGCAGCCAAGATCCTGGGACAGTACCCCACAATGAGCAGTTCTTC
D: TRBD2; V: TRBV7-2; size: -; length: 16; J: TRBJ2-3; CDR3: CASSPYGAGDTDTQYF; DNA: TGTGCCAGCAGCCCGTACGGGGCGGGGGACACAGATACGCAGTATTTT
D: TRBD1; V: TRBV5-1; size: -; length: 13; J: TRBJ2-5; CDR3: CASSRDRVETQYF; DNA: TGCGCCAGCAGCAGGGACAGGGTGGAGACCCAGTACTTC
D: TRBD1; V: TRBV24-1; size: many; length: 19; J: TRBJ2-3; CDR3: CATSDRSRDRGWRGDTQYF; DNA: TGTGCCACCAGTGATCGCTCACGGGACAGGGGTTGGAGGGGAGATACGCAGTATTTT
D: -; V: TRBV7-3; size: few; length: 13; J: TRBJ2-1; CDR3: CASSPGRDNEQFF; DNA: TGTGCCAGCAGCCCGGGACGGGACAATGAGCAGTTCTTC
D: -; V: TRBV4-1; size: -; length: 18; J: TRBJ2-5; CDR3: CASSQDPRGAGYQETQYF; DNA: TGCGCCAGCAGCCAAGATCCCCGGGGGGCAGGGTACCAAGAGACCCAGTACTTC
D: TRBD2; V: TRBV12-3/TRBV12-4; size: many; length: 15; J: TRBJ2-2; CDR3: CASRVSGGGTGELFF; DNA: TGTGCCAGCAGGGTTAGCGGGGGAGGGACCGGGGAGCTGTTTTTT
D: TRBD2; V: TRBV10-3; size: few; length: 15; J: TRBJ2-3; CDR3: CAIRPNSGSTDTQYF; DNA: TGTGCCATCAGGCCAAATAGCGGGAGCACAGATACGCAGTATTTT
D: TRBD1; V: TRBV5-1; size: -; length: 15; J: TRBJ2-5; CDR3: CASSLTGDVQETQYF; DNA: TGCGCCAGCAGCTTGACAGGGGATGTTCAAGAGACCCAGTACTTC
D: -; V: TRBV29-1; size: -; length: 13; J: TRBJ1-1; CDR3: CSVGFGMNTEAFF; DNA: TGCAGCGTTGGATTTGGCATGAACACTGAAGCTTTCTTT
D: -; V: TRBV7-8; size: -; length: 14; J: TRBJ2-4; CDR3: CASSPGAQENIQYF; DNA: TGTGCCAGCAGCCCGGGGGCTCAGGAAAACATTCAGTACTTC
D: TRBD2; V: TRBV2; size: -; length: 15; J: TRBJ2-1; CDR3: CASSELAGGPHEQFF; DNA: TGTGCCAGCAGTGAATTAGCGGGGGGGCCCCATGAGCAGTTCTTC
D: TRBD1; V: TRBV25-1; size: -; length: 16; J: TRBJ2-5; CDR3: CASRGTGTGVQETQYF; DNA: TGTGCCAGCAGAGGAACCGGGACAGGCGTCCAAGAGACCCAGTACTTC
D: -; V: TRBV5-1; size: -; length: 13; J: TRBJ2-5; CDR3: CASSSASVETQYF; DNA: TGCGCCAGCAGCTCTGCTAGCGTGGAGACCCAGTACTTC
D: -; V: TRBV12-3/TRBV12-4; size: few; length: 15; J: TRBJ2-1; CDR3: CASSLRQGNYNEQFF; DNA: TGTGCCAGCAGTTTAAGGCAGGGGAACTACAATGAGCAGTTCTTC
D: -; V: TRBV11-2; size: once; length: 14; J: TRBJ2-3; CDR3: CASSLADLTDTQYF; DNA: TGTGCCAGCAGCTTAGCGGACCTCACAGATACGCAGTATTTT
D: TRBD2; V: TRBV20-1; size: few; length: 17; J: TRBJ2-3; CDR3: CSARGGLAGARTDTQYF; DNA: TGCAGTGCTAGAGGTGGACTAGCGGGGGCCCGCACAGATACGCAGTATTTT
D: TRBD2; V: TRBV7-2; size: -; length: 18; J: TRBJ2-3; CDR3: CASSLADGASGVTDTQYF; DNA: TGTGCCAGCAGCTTAGCGGACGGGGCTAGCGGGGTCACAGATACGCAGTATTTT
D: TRBD2; V: TRBV5-1; size: -; length: 17; J: TRBJ2-1; CDR3: CASSYGTSGDSYNEQFF; DNA: TGCGCCAGCAGCTACGGGACTAGCGGGGACTCCTACAATGAGCAGTTCTTC
D: -; V: TRBV6-5; size: -; length: 12; J: TRBJ2-3; CDR3: CASSKRVGAQYF; DNA: TGTGCCAGCAGTAAACGGGTGGGGGCGCAGTATTTT
D: -; V: TRBV20-1; size: many; length: 13; J: TRBJ2-5; CDR3: CSARVQAKETQYF; DNA: TGCAGTGCTAGAGTACAGGCGAAAGAGACCCAGTACTTC
D: TRBD1; V: TRBV6-1; size: many; length: 15; J: TRBJ1-5; CDR3: CASSTTGTGAQPQHF; DNA: TGTGCCAGCAGTACGACCGGGACAGGGGCTCAGCCCCAGCATTTT
D: TRBD2; V: TRBV6-1; size: -; length: 13; J: TRBJ2-1; CDR3: CASGSGAANEQFF; DNA: TGTGCCAGCGGTAGCGGGGCCGCCAATGAGCAGTTCTTC
D: TRBD1; V: TRBV12-3/TRBV12-4; size: -; length: 12; J: TRBJ2-4; CDR3: CASKSQGYIQYF; DNA: TGTGCCAGCAAATCACAGGGGTACATTCAGTACTTC
D: -; V: TRBV5-1; size: few; length: 15; J: TRBJ1-3; CDR3: CASSFRQGNGNTIYF; DNA: TGCGCCAGCAGCTTCCGCCAGGGTAATGGAAACACCATATATTTT
D: TRBD1; V: TRBV12-3/TRBV12-4; size: -; length: 14; J: TRBJ2-2; CDR3: CASSRTGLTGELFF; DNA: TGTGCCAGCAGTCGGACAGGTTTGACCGGGGAGCTGTTTTTT
D: -; V: TRBV7-2; size: once; length: 12; J: TRBJ2-3; CDR3: CASSLNQYTQYF; DNA: TGTGCCAGCAGCTTGAACCAATATACGCAGTATTTT
D: TRBD2; V: TRBV5-6; size: few; length: 11; J: TRBJ2-1; CDR3: CASSFRWTRFF; DNA: TGTGCCAGCAGCTTTAGGTGGACTAGGTTCTTC
D: -; V: TRBV20-1; size: few; length: 15; J: TRBJ2-3; CDR3: CSARDGSASTDTQYF; DNA: TGCAGTGCTAGAGATGGGTCAGCTAGCACAGATACGCAGTATTTT
D: TRBD1; V: TRBV28; size: few; length: 15; J: TRBJ1-6; CDR3: CASSPGTGDWGPLHF; DNA: TGTGCCAGCAGTCCGGGGACAGGGGACTGGGGCCCCCTCCACTTT
D: TRBD2; V: TRBV5-6; size: -; length: 18; J: TRBJ2-1; CDR3: CASSLGGMPSGTYNEQFF; DNA: TGTGCCAGCAGCTTGGGGGGTATGCCCAGCGGGACCTACAATGAGCAGTTCTTC
D: -; V: TRBV29-1; size: -; length: 12; J: TRBJ2-3; CDR3: CSVLHRGDTQYF; DNA: TGCAGCGTTCTACACCGGGGAGATACGCAGTATTTT